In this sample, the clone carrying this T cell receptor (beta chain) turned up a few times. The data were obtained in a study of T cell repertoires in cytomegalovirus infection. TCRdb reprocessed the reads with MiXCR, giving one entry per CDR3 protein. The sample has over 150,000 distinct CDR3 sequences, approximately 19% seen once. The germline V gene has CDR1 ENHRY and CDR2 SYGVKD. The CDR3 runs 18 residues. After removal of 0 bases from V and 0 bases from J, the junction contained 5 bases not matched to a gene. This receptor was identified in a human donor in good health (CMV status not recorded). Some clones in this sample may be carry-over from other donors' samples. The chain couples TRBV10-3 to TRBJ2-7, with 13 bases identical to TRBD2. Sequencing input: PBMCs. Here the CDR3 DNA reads TGTGCCATCAGTGAGTCCGGACTAGCGGGAGCGAACTCCTACGAGCAGTACTTC. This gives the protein CAISESGLAGANSYEQYF.